What follows are 12 T cell receptor beta chains derived from one specimen sequenced in a study of T cells in tuberculosis. Cells were sorted from thawed PBMC rested overnight and stained with GMM-loaded CD1B tetramer, viability dye and anti-CD3. C32 glucose monomycolate from Rhodococcus equi was loaded onto the CD1B tetramers. Here immunoSEQ multiplex PCR was the method, and the copy in TCRdb shows in-frame clones only, minus some. This sample carries tens of thousands of clones, around 90% of them seen once, and the ten largest clones take under 2.5%. The sequencing input was CD1b-GMM tetramer-negative cells sorted from PBMCs. The source is an adult woman with latent tuberculosis.

As DNA, the CDR3 is TGCAGCGTCCCGGACAACGTAAACTATGGCTACACCTTC. Residues: CSVPDNVNYGYTF. This chain joins TRBV29-1 and TRBJ1-2; weak D call: TRBD1 (5 bases). Germline lookup yields CDR1 SQVTM and CDR2 ANQGSEA. There are 13 residues in the CDR3. The ends were cut back, 6 bases at V and 2 bases at J, with 13 bases in the middle.

The V call is TRBV7-8, the J call TRBJ2-2, with D uncertain. Between the trimmed V and J ends, which lost 3 bases and 4 bases, there was a span of 18 bases. CDR1 SGHVS and CDR2 FQNEAQ come from the germline V gene. The CDR3 length is 17 residues. CDR3 sequence (DNA): TGTGCCAGCAGCTTGACTTTTCCTAGGCGAGGCACCGGGGAGCTGTTTTTT. It codes for CASSLTFPRRGTGELFF.

The chain is built from TRBV19 and TRBJ1-2; 7 bases fit TRBD1. This CDR3 contains 15 residues. V gave up 2 bases and J gave up 3 bases; unmatched junction bases: 6. In germline, CDR1 is LNHDA, CDR2 SQIVND (reference sequence). In nucleotides, the CDR3 is TGTGCCAGTAGTATAAGACAGGGAGATTACTATGGCTACACCTTC. It codes for CASSIRQGDYYGYTF. Filled out from reference TRBV19 and TRBJ1-2, the complete variable domain reads DGGITQSPKYLFRKEGQNVTLSCEQNLNHDAMYWYRQDPGQGLRLIYYSQIVNDFQKGDIAEGYSVSREKKESFPLTVTSAQKNPTAFYLCASSIRQGDYYGYTFGSGTRLTVV.

The rearrangement joins TRBV10-3 to TRBJ1-2; D may be TRBD1 (6 bases). V shed 11 bases and J shed 7 bases, with 26 bases lying between them. There are 15 residues in the CDR3. Germline loops: CDR1 ENHRY, CDR2 SYGVKD. The CDR3 sequence: CALTPRGQGIRGYTF. CDR3 DNA sequence: TGTGCCCTCACCCCTAGAGGGCAGGGGATTCGTGGCTACACCTTC.

The chain recombines TRBV6-6 with TRBJ2-1, with 9 bases that match TRBD1. J lost 1 base, V lost 5 bases, and 3 bases had no gene match. This CDR3 region has 15 residues. Germline values: CDR1 MNHNY, CDR2 SVGAGI (reference sequence). The CDR3: CASSGQGSSYNEQFF. The CDR3 DNA follows: TGTGCCAGCAGTGGACAGGGGTCGTCCTACAATGAGCAGTTCTTC.

V and J are TRBV7-9 and TRBJ2-3, with 7 bases that match TRBD2. This CDR3 contains 17 residues. V lost 5 bases and J lost 3; bases outside the gene matches: 14. The V gene's germline CDR1 is SEHNR and CDR2 FQNEAQ (reference sequence). The CDR3 sequence is CASSGRASGLSTDTQYF. The DNA for the CDR3 is TGTGCCAGCAGCGGTAGGGCTAGCGGCCTTAGTACAGATACGCAGTATTTT.

This clone was picked up one time. The rearrangement joins TRBV5-1 to TRBJ2-5; 10 bases align to TRBD2. After removal of 0 bases from V and 2 bases from J, the junction contained 7 bases not matched to a gene. The CDR3 extends over 17 amino acids. The germline gives CDR1 SGHRS, CDR2 YFSETQ. CDR3 DNA sequence: TGCGCCAGCAGCTTGGATGGTAGCGGGGGGTTTCAAGAGACCCAGTACTTC. It codes for CASSLDGSGGFQETQYF.

The table lists this clone with a count of one. The chain is built from TRBV5-1 and TRBJ1-6, with 7 positions matching TRBD1. Germline V gives CDR1 SGHRS, CDR2 YFSETQ. The CDR3 spans 15 residues. Germline trimming cut 0 bases from V and 7 bases from J; bases unmatched to any gene: 4. The DNA for the CDR3 is TGCGCCAGCAGCTTGGGGACAGGTATGAATTCACCCCTCCACTTT. Translated: CASSLGTGMNSPLHF.

The J gene is TRBJ1-5, the V gene TRBV25-1; 7 bases are a match to TRBD1. Germline V CDR1 and CDR2: MGHDK, SYGVNS. V gave up 2 bases and J gave up 8 bases; unmatched junction bases: 0. There are 12 residues in the CDR3. The CDR3 protein is CASSETGEPQHF. The CDR3 nucleotides are TGTGCCAGCAGTGAAACAGGGGAGCCCCAGCATTTT.

Turning to this clone: An end of the junction does not agree with germline; a read error may underlie this. V gene TRBV7-7 combines with J gene TRBJ1-4; D gene unclear. Germline V gives CDR1 SSHAT, CDR2 FNYEAQ (reference sequence). The CDR3 is made up of 15 amino acids. As DNA, the CDR3 is TGTGCTAGCAGCTTAGTTTCGGGGTTAGGTGAAAAACTGTTTTTT. Translated: CASSLVSGLGEKLFF.

The chain uses TRBV10-3 and TRBJ2-2; the match to TRBD2 covers 8 bases. V was pared by 11 bases and J by 5 bases, with 7 bases of the junction left unmatched. This CDR3 has 13 amino acids. Germline V gene lookup returns CDR1 ENHRY and CDR2 SYGVKD. CDR3 protein: CAASTSVTGELFF. Here the CDR3 DNA reads TGTGCCGCGTCGACTAGCGTGACCGGGGAGCTGTTTTTT.

The chain carries TRBV6-5 and TRBJ2-7; weak D call: TRBD1 (6 bases). Trimming stripped 10 bases from V and 0 bases from J, with 10 bases between. The CDR3 has 12 residues. The V gene's germline CDR1 is MNHEY and CDR2 SVGAGI. For the CDR3, the DNA is TGTGCCACAGGGGCGAGCTCCTACGAGCAGTACTTC. It is translated as CATGASSYEQYF.